This entry lists 25 T cell receptor beta chains sequenced from one sample in a study of blood T cell repertoires in COVID-19. Assay used: immunoSEQ multiplex PCR; TCRdb lists only in-frame clones, some missing. The data hold approximately 65,000 clones, with roughly nine tenths observed a single time. The sample taken for sequencing was peripheral blood. The receptors originated from a woman in her late teens or twenties with acute or convalescent COVID-19.

The rearrangement links TRBV6-2 or TRBV6-3 to TRBJ2-7; 10 nucleotides line up with TRBD2. The CDR3 has 16 residues. V shed 2 bases, J shed 4 bases, and the junction held 8 bases outside the gene matches. In germline, CDR1 is MNHEY, CDR2 SVGEGT. CDR3 sequence: CASSYQSGRARYEQYF. The CDR3 DNA reads as TGTGCCAGCAGTTACCAGAGCGGGAGGGCACGGTACGAGCAGTACTTC.

The gene calls are TRBV7-9 and TRBJ1-1; D may be TRBD1 (5 bases). Deletions cut 5 bases from V and 3 bases from J, with 10 bases between. The CDR3 runs to 13 residues. The germline V gene has CDR1 SEHNR and CDR2 FQNEAQ (reference sequence). The CDR3, as DNA: TGTGCCAGCAGCCTGGCGGGGGACACTGAAGCTTTCTTT. This sequence encodes CASSLAGDTEAFF.

This clone was recorded only once. The chain carries TRBV6-5 and TRBJ1-4, with D tentatively TRBD1 (6 bases). The germline V and J ends were trimmed by 0 bases and 7 bases, with 9 bases remaining between them. Germline CDR1 and CDR2: MNHEY and SVGAGI. This CDR3 comprises 14 residues. The CDR3 DNA sequence: TGTGCCAGCAGTTACTCGGACAGAGGTGAAAAACTGTTTTTT. Encoded protein: CASSYSDRGEKLFF.

The rearrangement uses TRBV5-1 and TRBJ2-7, with TRBD1 as a possible D gene (6 bases). Looked up from germline, CDR1 is SGHRS and CDR2 is YFSETQ. Trimming stripped 0 bases from V and 7 bases from J, with 14 bases between. CDR3 length: 14 amino acids. CDR3 in DNA: TGCGCCAGCAGCTTGGGGGACATGGGTGGAGAGCAGTACTTC. Residues: CASSLGDMGGEQYF. The full variable domain, its missing parts supplied by reference TRBV5-1 and TRBJ2-7, is KAGVTQTPRYLIKTRGQQVTLSCSPISGHRSVSWYQQTPGQGLQFLFEYFSETQRNKGNFPGRFSGRQFSNSRSEMNVSTLELGDSALYLCASSLGDMGGEQYFGPGTRLTVT.

The chain uses TRBV7-9 and TRBJ2-3; the match to TRBD1 covers 7 bases. Germline trimming cut 4 bases from V and 0 bases from J; bases unmatched to any gene: 7. The CDR3 length is 16 residues. Germline CDR1 SEHNR, CDR2 FQNEAQ (reference sequence). The DNA for the CDR3 is TGTGCCAGCAGCTCGTCGGACAGGCTGAGCACAGATACGCAGTATTTT. It codes for CASSSSDRLSTDTQYF.

The V and J genes are TRBV21-1 and TRBJ2-1; TRBD1 was called by the table and not checked on the DNA. TRBV21-1 represents a pseudogene. The length of the CDR3 is 12 residues. The CDR3 protein is CASSHQGLEQFF. In nucleotides, the CDR3 is TGTGCCAGCAGCCACCAGGGGCTTGAGCAGTTCTTC.

This rearrangement joins TRBV5-4 to TRBJ2-5; 7 nucleotides line up with TRBD1. V dropped 4 bases and J dropped 5; count of bases not matched to a gene: 8. CDR1 and CDR2 (germline): SGHNT, YYREEE (reference sequence). This CDR3 spans 14 amino acids. The CDR3 sequence: CASSDDRVHETQYF. In DNA form, the CDR3 reads TGTGCCAGCAGCGATGACAGGGTTCACGAGACCCAGTACTTC.

V usage is TRBV20-1 and J usage is TRBJ1-2; D is undetermined. The germline gives CDR1 DFQATT, CDR2 SNEGSKA (reference sequence). V dropped 6 bases and J dropped 7 bases, with 12 bases sitting between them. This CDR3 contains 11 residues. The CDR3 bases are TGCAGTGCGAGGATTGGTGGTGGCTACACCTTC. This codes for CSARIGGGYTF.

CDR3 bases: TGTGCCAGCAGGCAAACCGGGACAGGCAATGAAAAACTGTTTTTT. Translating gives CASRQTGTGNEKLFF. The V call is TRBV7-9, the J call TRBJ1-4, with TRBD1 matching 8 bases. J lost 5 bases, V lost 6 bases, and 8 bases had no gene match. CDR1 is SEHNR and CDR2 is FQNEAQ in the germline V gene (reference sequence). The CDR3 covers 15 residues. Together with reference TRBV7-9 and TRBJ1-4, the CDR3 gives the full variable domain: DTGVSQNPRHKITKRGQNVTFRCDPISEHNRLYWYRQTLGQGPEFLTYFQNEAQLEKSRLLSDRFSAERPKGSFSTLEIQRTEQGDSAMYLCASRQTGTGNEKLFFGSGTQLSVL.

CDR3 amino acids: CASSYTTNEKLFF. The DNA of the CDR3 is TGTGCCAGCAGTTATACAACTAATGAAAAACTGTTTTTT. The gene calls are TRBV6-5 and TRBJ1-4; D gene uncertain. Trimming removed 3 bases from V and 0 bases from J, with 2 bases in between. Per the germline V gene, CDR1 is MNHEY and CDR2 is SVGAGI. The CDR3 totals 13 residues.

V gene TRBV7-2 combines with J gene TRBJ2-1, with 10 nucleotides matching TRBD2. This CDR3 has 14 residues. In germline, CDR1 is SGHTA, CDR2 FQGNSA. V lost 6 bases to trimming and J lost 4 bases; unmatched junction nucleotides: 3. In DNA, the CDR3 is TGTGCCAGCAGACTAGCGGGGACTTACAATGAGCAGTTCTTC. Residues: CASRLAGTYNEQFF.

This chain uses TRBV14 with TRBJ2-1; 14 bases align to TRBD2. Germline CDR1 and CDR2: SGHDN and FVKESK. The CDR3 is made up of 20 amino acids. V trimming: 1 base; J trimming: 0 bases; junction bases outside the gene matches: 8. CDR3 sequence: CASSQGWTSGRSSSYNEQFF. CDR3 sequence (DNA): TGTGCCAGCAGCCAAGGATGGACTAGCGGGAGGTCGAGCTCCTACAATGAGCAGTTCTTC.

The chain couples TRBV7-9 to TRBJ2-1; D is unresolved. Germline values: CDR1 SEHNR, CDR2 FQNEAQ (reference sequence). V lost 3 bases and J lost 3, with 9 bases in between. The CDR3 loop spans 14 amino acids. The CDR3 coding sequence is TGTGCCAGCAGCTTCGGTGGGCACTACAATGAGCAGTTCTTC. Translation: CASSFGGHYNEQFF.

This chain uses TRBV2 with TRBJ2-1; 8 nucleotides line up with TRBD1. Germline CDR1 SNHLY, CDR2 FYNNEI. The V and J ends lost 6 bases and 4 bases, in that order; junction bases with no gene match: 5. The CDR3 length is 14 residues. This CDR3 is CASRDGQGYNEQFF. The CDR3 DNA is TGTGCCAGCAGGGACGGACAGGGATACAATGAGCAGTTCTTC.

V gene TRBV11-2 combines with J gene TRBJ2-5; D is uncertain. The germline V and J ends were trimmed by 5 bases and 0 bases, with 10 bases remaining between them. This CDR3 has 14 amino acids. The germline gives CDR1 SGHAT, CDR2 FQNNGV. The CDR3 DNA reads TGTGCCAGCAGCGTCCAGAGGAACCAAGAGACCCAGTACTTC. Amino acids: CASSVQRNQETQYF.

The chain combines TRBV27 with TRBJ2-7; no firm D call. The CDR3 totals 13 residues. V gave up 6 bases and J gave up 0 bases, with 9 bases separating them. Germline CDR1 and CDR2: MNHEY and SMNVEV (reference sequence). CDR3 DNA sequence: TGTGCCAGCAGAACTCGTGCCTCCTACGAGCAGTACTTC. Translating it yields CASRTRASYEQYF.

The V gene is TRBV20-1, the J gene TRBJ1-2, with D uncertain. Germline lookup yields CDR1 DFQATT and CDR2 SNEGSKA (reference sequence). Trimming left V 3 bases short and J 3 bases short, with 11 bases between. The CDR3 extends over 13 amino acids. DNA of the CDR3: TGCAGTGCTAGTAAGCCCGGGGACTATGGCTACACCTTC. Translation gives CSASKPGDYGYTF.

This chain joins TRBV14 and TRBJ2-7, with 10 nucleotides matching TRBD1. Germline CDR1 and CDR2: SGHDN and FVKESK. The CDR3 consists of 15 residues. Unmatched junction bases numbered 7, after V lost 4 bases and J lost 4 bases. CDR3 loop: CASSRGQGVSYEQYF. In DNA form, the CDR3 reads TGTGCCAGCAGCCGAGGACAGGGGGTCTCTTACGAGCAGTACTTC.

The chain couples TRBV19 to TRBJ1-1; D gene uncertain. Germline V lookup: CDR1 LNHDA, CDR2 SQIVND (reference sequence). Trimming removed 6 bases from V and 4 bases from J, with 15 bases in between. The length of the CDR3 is 14 residues. The CDR3 sequence: CASRERLEGTEAFF. In nucleotides, the CDR3 is TGTGCCAGTAGGGAAAGACTTGAGGGCACTGAAGCTTTCTTT.

This clone has only one observation. This sequence joins TRBV15 and TRBJ2-1; the match to TRBD2 covers 8 bases. This CDR3 has 16 residues. Per germline, CDR1 LNHNV and CDR2 YYDKDF (reference sequence). The V and J ends lost 4 bases and 5 bases, in that order; junction bases with no gene match: 10. The DNA of the CDR3 is TGTGCCACCAGCATTCGGGGGGGCCTGAGAAACAATGAGCAGTTCTTC. Amino acid sequence: CATSIRGGLRNNEQFF.

V and J are TRBV15 and TRBJ1-5; 7 nucleotides agree with TRBD1. With 0 bases clipped from V and 1 base from J, the junction kept 3 bases outside the gene matches. In germline, CDR1 is LNHNV, CDR2 YYDKDF (reference sequence). This CDR3 has 16 residues. CDR3 DNA sequence: TGTGCCACCAGCAGAGATCTCAGGGGGAGCAATCAGCCCCAGCATTTT. It is translated as CATSRDLRGSNQPQHF.

This clone appeared once. The V call is TRBV5-1, the J call TRBJ2-2; 9 bases line up with TRBD1. The CDR3 consists of 13 residues. Germline V gene data show CDR1 as SGHRS and CDR2 as YFSETQ. V gave up 8 bases and J gave up 7 bases; unmatched junction bases: 6. In nucleotides, the CDR3 is TGCGCCAGTGGGACAGGGAGCGGCGGGGAGCTGTTTTTT. As protein: CASGTGSGGELFF.

The chain recombines TRBV5-6 with TRBJ2-7; the match to TRBD1 covers 7 bases. Trimming took 0 bases from V and 2 from J; bases not matched to a gene: 5. The CDR3 has 15 residues. Looked up from germline, CDR1 is SGHDT and CDR2 is YYEEEE. As DNA, the CDR3 is TGTGCCAGCAGCTTGGGGGGGACAGAGCCCTACGAGCAGTACTTC. This codes for CASSLGGTEPYEQYF.

The chain joins TRBV5-5 to TRBJ2-7, with D maybe TRBD1 (5 bases). There are 14 residues in the CDR3. Germline CDR1 and CDR2: SGHKS and YYEKEE (reference sequence). Trimming left V 2 bases short and J 7 bases short, with 16 bases between. The CDR3 region has the DNA TGTGCCAGCAGCTTAGTAGCAGGGTCCGGTGAGCAGTACTTC. Translated: CASSLVAGSGEQYF.

The chain employs TRBV7-2 and TRBJ2-5; 7 bases agree with TRBD1. This CDR3 comprises 15 residues. Germline values: CDR1 SGHTA, CDR2 FQGNSA. Trimming at V came to 6 bases and at J to 5 bases, leaving 12 bases not matched to a gene. The CDR3 region is CASSLTGINMETQYF. The CDR3 nucleotides are TGTGCCAGCAGTTTGACAGGGATTAATATGGAGACCCAGTACTTC.